Given below is one T cell receptor (beta chain) in context. In germline, CDR1 is MNHEY, CDR2 SMNVEV (reference sequence). The CDR3 loop spans 16 amino acids. V dropped 10 bases and J dropped 5; count of bases not matched to a gene: 20. These data come from a study of blood T cell repertoires in COVID-19. Study details: The origin of the acute and convalescent COVID-19 samples was the United States, Italy and Spain. T cells, B-cell-depleted T cells, or PBMCs provided the cDNA or gDNA that served as material.

Sequencing used immunoSEQ multiplex PCR; TCRdb keeps in-frame clones, though not all of them. The data contain 300,000 to 400,000 clones, 70% to 90% of them singletons. The rearrangement links TRBV27 to TRBJ2-7, with 7 bases lining up with TRBD2. The receptor comes from a woman in her forties or fifties with active or convalescent COVID-19. Sequenced sample: peripheral blood. The CDR3 loop reads CATSILGVSRGDEQYF. The CDR3 DNA sequence: TGTGCCACTTCGATTCTAGGTGTGTCTCGGGGGGACGAGCAGTACTTC.